The following is a T cell receptor (beta chain) sequence with its context. The germline V gene has CDR1 SEHNR and CDR2 FQNEAQ (reference sequence). The CDR3 loop spans 13 amino acids. The V gene lost 5 bases and the J gene lost 1 base, with 8 bases spanning the gap. This entry belongs to a study of blood T cell repertoires in COVID-19. The protocol was immunoSEQ multiplex PCR, while the TCRdb copy is restricted to in-frame clones and leaves out a portion. Among about 190,000 clones, roughly nine tenths were seen once, and the ten largest hold around 1.1%. This TCR was recovered from a man under 40 with acute or convalescent COVID-19. The specimen sequenced was peripheral blood. The chain uses TRBV7-9 and TRBJ1-1; D not certain. Written as DNA, the CDR3 is TGTGCCAGCAGCATGGAGACGAACACTGAAGCTTTCTTT. This sequence encodes CASSMETNTEAFF.